This T cell receptor (beta chain) was sequenced in a study of CD8+CD57+ T cells in acquired aplastic anemia. Study in general: On average, sorted CD4+ and CD8+ cells gave roughly 3 ug of DNA.

With regard to this clonotype: The antigen remains unidentified.

Study-wide points: It was found that twenty-nine CD8+ CDR3 sequences were shared between patients and controls.

The sequenced patients had an expansion of CD8+CD57+ cells seen by flow cytometry. The cohort consisted entirely of patients having severe acquired aplastic anemia. The study sampled blood from patients who had received no therapy. Genomic DNA acted as the template from which TCR beta VDJ combination and CDR3 sequence profiling were carried out. One entry per CDR3 protein results from TCRdb running MiXCR on the reads. The data contain some 92,000 distinct CDR3 sequences, roughly 70% of them singletons. From germline, CDR1 is SNHLY and CDR2 FYNNEI. The CDR3 consists of 13 residues. After removal of 10 bases from V and 4 bases from J, the junction contained 7 bases not matched to a gene.

The V and J genes are TRBV2 and TRBJ1-5, with 7 nucleotides matching TRBD1. The TCR sequence derives from a human donor with aplastic anemia. What was sequenced was sorted CD4+, CD8+, or CD8+CD57+ T cells (not recorded which) from PBMCs. DNA of the CDR3: TGTGCCACTGGACAGGATCTAAATCAGCCCCAGCATTTT. Encoded protein: CATGQDLNQPQHF.